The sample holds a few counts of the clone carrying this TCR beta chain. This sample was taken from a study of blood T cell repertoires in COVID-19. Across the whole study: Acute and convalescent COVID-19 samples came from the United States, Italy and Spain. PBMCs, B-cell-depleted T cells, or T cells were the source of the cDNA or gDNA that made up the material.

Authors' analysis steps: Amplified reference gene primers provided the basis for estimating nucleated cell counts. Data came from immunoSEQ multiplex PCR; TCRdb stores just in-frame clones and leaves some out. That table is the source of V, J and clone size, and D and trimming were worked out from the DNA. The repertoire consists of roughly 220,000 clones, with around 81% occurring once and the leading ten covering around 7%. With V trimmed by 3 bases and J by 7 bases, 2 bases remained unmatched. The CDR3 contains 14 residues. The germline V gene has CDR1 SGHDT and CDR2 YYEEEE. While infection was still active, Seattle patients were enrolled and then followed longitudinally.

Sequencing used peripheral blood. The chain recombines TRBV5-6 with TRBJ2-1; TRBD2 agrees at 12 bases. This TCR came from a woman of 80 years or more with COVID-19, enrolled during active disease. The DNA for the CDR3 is TGTGCCAGCAGCTCTAGCGGGAGGGATAATGAGCAGTTCTTC. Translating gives CASSSSGRDNEQFF.